Listed here is a single TCR beta chain. These data are taken from a study of shared clonotypes between healthy human individuals. This table comes from immunoSEQ multiplex PCR, and its TCRdb copy is limited to in-frame clones, with some not included. The repertoire holds approximately 2,000,000 clones, with roughly 92% as singletons. The CDR3 loop spans 14 amino acids. Germline V lookup: CDR1 MNHNS, CDR2 SASEGT. V trimming: 4 bases; J trimming: 2 bases; junction bases outside the gene matches: 3. The chain links TRBV6-1 to TRBJ2-7; the match to TRBD2 covers 9 bases. This receptor was taken from a man in his late teens or twenties in good health. Some clones in this sample may be carry-over from other donors' samples. Sequencing was done on a sample of naive CD4+ T cells from PBMCs. Subset described: CD45RA+ positively selected. The CDR3 here is CASSVLAGPYEQYF. CDR3 sequence (DNA): TGTGCCAGCAGTGTACTAGCGGGCCCCTACGAGCAGTACTTC.